Presented here are 24 T cell receptor beta chains from one specimen sequenced in a study of cytomegalovirus exposure and HLA in healthy donors. This table comes from immunoSEQ multiplex PCR, and its TCRdb copy is limited to in-frame clones, with some not included. This table has a few hundred thousand clones, about nine tenths appearing once. The sequenced material came from PBMCs. These receptors were taken from a young woman in good health and CMV-seronegative.

CDR3 coding DNA: TGTGCCAGCAGCCCCACTGGAGCAACTAATGAAAAACTGTTTTTT. Amino acids: CASSPTGATNEKLFF. This chain joins TRBV11-2 and TRBJ1-4, with D uncertain. The CDR3 loop spans 15 amino acids. V was pared by 5 bases and J by 0 bases, with 10 bases between. Germline-derived CDR1 and CDR2 are SGHAT and FQNNGV.

This clone was counted only a few times. V gene TRBV30 combines with J gene TRBJ2-2, with D possibly matching TRBD2 (5 bases). This CDR3 spans 12 amino acids. CDR1 and CDR2 (germline): GTSNPN, SVGIG (reference sequence). V lost 5 bases, J lost 6 bases, and 10 bases lay in between. CDR3 sequence (DNA): TGTGCCTGGCGGGGAGCTCCCGGGGAGCTGTTTTTT. Protein sequence: CAWRGAPGELFF.

This clone has a handful of counts. This sequence joins TRBV6-5 and TRBJ2-7; D possibly corresponds to TRBD2 (6 bases). The V gene's germline CDR1 is MNHEY and CDR2 SVGAGI. V was pared by 2 bases and J by 3 bases, with 8 bases between. The CDR3 covers 13 residues. The CDR3 region is CASSYDGSYEQYF. CDR3 nucleotides: TGTGCCAGCAGTTACGACGGGAGCTACGAGCAGTACTTC.

V and J are TRBV19 and TRBJ2-7, with TRBD2 matching 7 bases. The V gene's germline CDR1 is LNHDA and CDR2 SQIVND (reference sequence). This CDR3 is 14 amino acids long. The trim removed 6 bases at V and 5 bases at J, leaving 10 bases unmatched. In DNA form, the CDR3 reads TGTGCCAGTAGCCCCGGCGGGGGAGTTAACGAGCAGTACTTC. The encoded protein is CASSPGGGVNEQYF. The full variable domain, in which reference TRBV19 and TRBJ2-7 provide the parts outside the CDR3, is DGGITQSPKYLFRKEGQNVTLSCEQNLNHDAMYWYRQDPGQGLRLIYYSQIVNDFQKGDIAEGYSVSREKKESFPLTVTSAQKNPTAFYLCASSPGGGVNEQYFGPGTRLTVT.

This clone has more than one count but fewer than ten. The chain employs TRBV7-8 and TRBJ1-2; 8 bases fit TRBD1. This CDR3 region has 14 residues. Germline V gene lookup returns CDR1 SGHVS and CDR2 FQNEAQ. V shed 4 bases, J shed 2 bases, and the junction held 3 bases outside the gene matches. CDR3 loop: CASSSNRGNYGYTF. DNA of the CDR3: TGTGCCAGCAGCTCCAACAGGGGGAACTATGGCTACACCTTC. The whole variable domain, remainder taken from reference TRBV7-8 and TRBJ1-2, is GAGVSQSPRYKVAKRGQDVALRCDPISGHVSLFWYQQALGQGPEFLTYFQNEAQLDKSGLPSDRFFAERPEGSVSTLKIQRTQQEDSAVYLCASSSNRGNYGYTFGSGTRLTVV.

This chain joins TRBV7-2 and TRBJ2-5; D is perhaps TRBD2 (5 bases). V lost 7 bases and J 4 bases, leaving 13 bases between the germline ends. Germline V gene sequence: CDR1 SGHTA, CDR2 FQGNSA. The CDR3 loop spans 13 amino acids. The CDR3 DNA reads TGTGCCAGCATCCCGGGGTGGGGAGAGACCCAGTACTTC. It codes for CASIPGWGETQYF.

The chain couples TRBV19 to TRBJ2-6, with 10 bases identical to TRBD1. Per germline, CDR1 LNHDA and CDR2 SQIVND (reference sequence). J was trimmed by 2 bases and V by 5 bases; bases with no gene match: 9. The CDR3 is made up of 18 amino acids. The CDR3 nucleotides read TGTGCCAGTAGTTTACCGGGACAGGGGTTTACTGGGGCCAACGTCCTGACTTTC. Amino acid sequence: CASSLPGQGFTGANVLTF.

The rearrangement joins TRBV5-4 to TRBJ1-4; TRBD1 matches at 9 bases. The germline gives CDR1 SGHNT, CDR2 YYREEE (reference sequence). After removal of 4 bases from V and 3 bases from J, the junction contained 4 bases not matched to a gene. This CDR3 is 15 amino acids long. CDR3 bases: TGTGCCAGCAGCCGGGACAGGGCTGCTAATGAAAAACTGTTTTTT. The encoded protein is CASSRDRAANEKLFF.

This chain uses TRBV5-4 with TRBJ1-1; D gene uncertain. This CDR3 spans 12 amino acids. The germline V and J ends were trimmed by 0 bases and 5 bases, with 5 bases remaining between them. The germline CDR1 and CDR2 sequences are SGHNT and YYREEE (reference sequence). For the CDR3, the DNA is TGTGCCAGCAGCTTGGACGGGACTGAAGCTTTCTTT. Its protein product is CASSLDGTEAFF.

J is TRBJ2-5 and V is TRBV6-1; D not certain. Germline values: CDR1 MNHNS, CDR2 SASEGT. Trimming took 7 bases from V and 1 from J, leaving 4 bases between them. The CDR3 contains 11 residues. CDR3 nucleotides: TGTGCCAGCAATCGCCAAGAGACCCAGTACTTC. Residues: CASNRQETQYF.

CDR3 sequence: CASRQGLAGGTGELFF. DNA of the CDR3: TGTGCCAGCAGACAGGGACTAGCGGGGGGCACCGGGGAGCTGTTTTTT. The chain recombines TRBV7-7 with TRBJ2-2; 15 positions agree with TRBD2. With V trimmed by 6 bases and J by 4 bases, 3 bases remained unmatched. Per the germline V gene, CDR1 is SSHAT and CDR2 is FNYEAQ (reference sequence). The length of the CDR3 is 16 residues.

This clone was observed once. The chain carries TRBV5-6 and TRBJ2-1; 13 bases line up with TRBD2. CDR1 and CDR2 (germline): SGHDT, YYEEEE. There are 19 residues in the CDR3. With 2 bases clipped from V and 6 bases from J, the junction kept 14 bases outside the gene matches. In DNA form, the CDR3 reads TGTGCCAGCAGCTTCTCTATAACCGTTCGGACTAGCGGGGGCAATGAGCAGTTCTTC. This gives the protein CASSFSITVRTSGGNEQFF.

The rearrangement links TRBV19 to TRBJ2-7; TRBD1 aligns across 7 bases. Per germline, CDR1 LNHDA and CDR2 SQIVND (reference sequence). The length of the CDR3 is 15 residues. V lost 1 base and J lost 2; bases outside the gene matches: 5. CDR3 in DNA: TGTGCCAGTAGTATAGGGACAGGAGTCCCCTACGAGCAGTACTTC. Amino acid sequence: CASSIGTGVPYEQYF.

The chain combines TRBV5-1 with TRBJ1-1, with D tentatively TRBD1 (5 bases). Germline lookup yields CDR1 SGHRS and CDR2 YFSETQ. V lost 8 bases and J lost 5, with 10 bases in between. The CDR3 is 11 residues long. This CDR3 reads CASGAGTEAFF. The CDR3 DNA follows: TGCGCCAGTGGGGCAGGAACTGAAGCTTTCTTT.

The rearrangement uses TRBV19 and TRBJ2-7, with 12 bases lining up with TRBD2. Germline CDR1 and CDR2: LNHDA and SQIVND (reference sequence). The CDR3 consists of 15 residues. V trimming: 4 bases; J trimming: 5 bases; junction bases outside the gene matches: 6. CDR3 sequence: CASSNQGLAGHEQYF. The CDR3 coding sequence is TGTGCCAGTAGTAACCAGGGACTAGCGGGCCACGAGCAGTACTTC. The whole variable domain, filled in from reference TRBV19 and TRBJ2-7, reads DGGITQSPKYLFRKEGQNVTLSCEQNLNHDAMYWYRQDPGQGLRLIYYSQIVNDFQKGDIAEGYSVSREKKESFPLTVTSAQKNPTAFYLCASSNQGLAGHEQYFGPGTRLTVT.

The chain is built from TRBV29-1 and TRBJ2-1, with 14 bases lining up with TRBD2. The germline CDR1 and CDR2 sequences are SQVTM and ANQGSEA. J lost 4 bases, V lost 4 bases, and 9 bases had no gene match. The CDR3 spans 17 residues. CDR3 coding DNA: TGCAGCGTTGTTAGACTAGCGGGGGGGCGGTCATACAATGAGCAGTTCTTC. This gives the protein CSVVRLAGGRSYNEQFF.

The V gene is TRBV11-2, the J gene TRBJ2-7; D call uncertain. Germline CDR1 is SGHAT and CDR2 is FQNNGV. The CDR3 contains 12 residues. Trimming shortened V by 2 bases and J by 6 bases, and 8 bases separated the two germline ends. CDR3 in amino acids: CASSLNLREQYF. CDR3 nucleotide sequence: TGTGCCAGCAGCTTAAACTTACGCGAGCAGTACTTC.

V gene TRBV7-8 combines with J gene TRBJ2-1, with a weak D call TRBD2 (7 bases). The V end was cut by 1 base, the J end by 0 bases, with 10 bases between. The CDR3 is made up of 16 amino acids. Germline CDR1 and CDR2: SGHVS and FQNEAQ. CDR3 sequence reads: CASSLEGGASYNEQFF. The CDR3 DNA reads as TGTGCCAGCAGCTTAGAAGGGGGGGCCTCCTACAATGAGCAGTTCTTC.

The J gene is TRBJ2-1, the V gene TRBV15; TRBD2 is a possible D gene (5 bases). Germline values: CDR1 LNHNV, CDR2 YYDKDF (reference sequence). V lost 1 base to trimming and J lost 0 bases, with 22 bases between them. This CDR3 is built from 20 residues. The CDR3 region has the DNA TGTGCCACCAGCAGAGCCTCGGCGCATGCTCAGCGGAGCTCCTACAATGAGCAGTTCTTC. It is translated as CATSRASAHAQRSSYNEQFF.

This sequence joins TRBV28 and TRBJ2-2, with a possible D match to TRBD2 (5 bases). CDR3 length: 18 amino acids. Germline V gene data show CDR1 as MDHEN and CDR2 as SYDVKM. The V end lost 6 bases, the J end lost 2 bases, and 22 bases lay between the germline ends. In DNA form, the CDR3 reads TGTGCCAGCAGCCCCGGCGGGCTATACGAGCCCAACACCGGGGAGCTGTTTTTT. Protein: CASSPGGLYEPNTGELFF.

The rearrangement joins TRBV2 to TRBJ2-3; 15 bases are shared with TRBD2. This CDR3 comprises 18 residues. V lost 6 bases to trimming and J lost 3 bases; unmatched junction nucleotides: 10. CDR1 is SNHLY and CDR2 is FYNNEI in the germline V gene. Written as DNA, the CDR3 is TGTGCCAGCAGGAGAGGGACTAGCGGGGGGTGGAGAACAGATACGCAGTATTTT. Its protein is CASRRGTSGGWRTDTQYF.

The chain is built from TRBV5-1 and TRBJ2-2; D possibly corresponds to TRBD2 (6 bases). The germline CDR1 and CDR2 sequences are SGHRS and YFSETQ. V was pared by 0 bases and J by 0 bases, with 6 bases between. The CDR3 totals 15 residues. In DNA form, the CDR3 reads TGCGCCAGCAGCTTGGCTAGCGCGAACACCGGGGAGCTGTTTTTT. Translated, it gives CASSLASANTGELFF.

The chain links TRBV7-8 to TRBJ1-1; D may be TRBD1 (6 bases). Germline loops: CDR1 SGHVS, CDR2 FQNEAQ. The V end was cut by 5 bases, the J end by 0 bases, with 10 bases between. The CDR3 sequence is 14 residues long. The CDR3 DNA follows: TGTGCCAGCAGCCCCGGGACATTGAACACTGAAGCTTTCTTT. Translated, it gives CASSPGTLNTEAFF. The complete variable domain, with remaining parts taken from reference TRBV7-8 and TRBJ1-1, reads GAGVSQSPRYKVAKRGQDVALRCDPISGHVSLFWYQQALGQGPEFLTYFQNEAQLDKSGLPSDRFFAERPEGSVSTLKIQRTQQEDSAVYLCASSPGTLNTEAFFGQGTRLTVV.

The sample holds one count of this clone. V is TRBV20-1 and J is TRBJ1-4; maybe TRBD1 (6 bases). V lost 6 bases and J lost 8, with 10 bases in between. This CDR3 spans 11 amino acids. The germline V gene has CDR1 DFQATT and CDR2 SNEGSKA (reference sequence). The CDR3 DNA sequence: TGCAGTGCCCTCAGGGGCGAAAAACTGTTTTTT. Residues: CSALRGEKLFF.